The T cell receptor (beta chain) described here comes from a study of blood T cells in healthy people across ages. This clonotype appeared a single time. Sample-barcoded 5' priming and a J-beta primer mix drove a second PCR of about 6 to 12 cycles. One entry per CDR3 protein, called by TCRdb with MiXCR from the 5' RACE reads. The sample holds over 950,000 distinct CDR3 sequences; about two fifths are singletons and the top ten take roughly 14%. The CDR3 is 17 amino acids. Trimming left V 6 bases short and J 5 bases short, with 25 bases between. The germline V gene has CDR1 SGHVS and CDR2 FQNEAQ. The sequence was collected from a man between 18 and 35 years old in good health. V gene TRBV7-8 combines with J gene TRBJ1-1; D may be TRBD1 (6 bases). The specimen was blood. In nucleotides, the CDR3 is TGTGCCAGCAGTTTTACAGGGAACTTCGGGCTGGATACTGAAGCTTTCTTT. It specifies CASSFTGNFGLDTEAFF.